Shown below are 5 T cell receptor beta chains from a single sample sequenced in a study of T cell responses to AZD1222 COVID-19 vaccine. The repertoire was sequenced with immunoSEQ multiplex PCR; TCRdb's copy has only in-frame clones and lacks some. The table lists approximately 110,000 clones, around 94% of them singletons. Sample: peripheral blood, taken on day 0 of AZD1222 vaccination. Receptor source: an adult in good health.

The chain combines TRBV3-1 (or the pseudogene TRBV3-2) with TRBJ2-3; D gene uncertain. CDR3 size: 16 residues. V gave up 3 bases and J gave up 1 base, with 14 bases separating them. Per germline, CDR1 LGHDT and CDR2 YNNKEL (reference sequence). The CDR3 DNA reads as TGTGCCAGCAGCCAGTTAGCCGTTGGGGGCACAGATACGCAGTATTTT. Residues: CASSQLAVGGTDTQYF.

This clone was counted only a few times. The CDR3 DNA reads as TGTGCCAGCAGCTTGGGGGACTTCTACAATGAGCAGTTCTTC. This sequence encodes CASSLGDFYNEQFF. The V and J genes are TRBV5-4 and TRBJ2-1; the D gene is possibly TRBD2 (6 bases). This CDR3 is 14 amino acids long. V lost 0 bases and J 3 bases, leaving 7 bases between the germline ends. The germline CDR1 and CDR2 sequences are SGHNT and YYREEE (reference sequence).

The chain recombines TRBV10-2 with TRBJ1-1; a weak D match, TRBD1 (6 bases). This CDR3 contains 20 residues. Germline V CDR1 and CDR2: WSHSY, SAAADI. Trimming left V 2 bases short and J 0 bases short, with 25 bases between. The CDR3 nucleotides are TGCGCCAGCAGTGAGGGATCCGGGGCCTTCAGGGGTAGGGTGAACACTGAAGCTTTCTTT. Translating it yields CASSEGSGAFRGRVNTEAFF.

The chain uses TRBV5-6 and TRBJ1-5; no clear D gene. CDR1 is SGHDT, CDR2 YYEEEE, per germline. Trimming shortened V by 2 bases and J by 7 bases, and 7 bases separated the two germline ends. This CDR3 contains 12 residues. CDR3 in amino acids: CASSLWRQPQHF. The CDR3 DNA sequence: TGTGCCAGCAGCTTATGGAGACAGCCCCAGCATTTT.

The chain links TRBV5-1 to TRBJ1-2, with a possible D match to TRBD1 (5 bases). The germline gives CDR1 SGHRS, CDR2 YFSETQ. The V end lost 4 bases, the J end lost 0 bases, and 16 bases lay between the germline ends. The CDR3 sequence is 16 residues long. This chain's CDR3 is CASSPRTGGANYGYTF. CDR3 nucleotide sequence: TGCGCCAGCAGCCCAAGGACCGGGGGTGCTAACTATGGCTACACCTTC.